The 17 T cell receptor beta chains below were found in one sample sequenced in a study of blood T cell repertoires in COVID-19 (dated by TCRdb to the early 2020s). Libraries were built with the immunoSEQ multiplex PCR assay. TCRdb limited this immuneACCESS table to in-frame rearrangements with V and J called. A share of clones is missing; checked studies link under half to unresolved V genes, and the rest is unexplained. The sample data list over 200,000 clones, and nearly 90% of these were observed just once. The ten largest clones capture approximately 12% of the sample. Material for sequencing was peripheral blood. The origin of the receptors is a woman under 30 who had recovered from COVID-19.

The rearrangement uses TRBV4-1 and TRBJ1-4; 7 nucleotides line up with TRBD1. CDR3 length equals 14 residues. The germline gives CDR1 MGHRA, CDR2 YSYEKL. Unmatched junction bases numbered 2, after V lost 3 bases and J lost 4 bases. The CDR3 spells CASSQGQINEKLFF. The DNA for the CDR3 is TGCGCCAGCAGCCAGGGACAGATTAATGAAAAACTGTTTTTT.

The genes are TRBV6-1 and TRBJ1-3; D unclear. Trimming pared 4 bases from V and 0 bases from J, leaving 13 bases between. Germline values: CDR1 MNHNS, CDR2 SASEGT. This CDR3 is built from 16 residues. The CDR3 reads CASSASGEISGNTIYF. As DNA, the CDR3 is TGTGCCAGCAGTGCCTCCGGGGAAATCTCTGGAAACACCATATATTTT.

V usage is TRBV19 and J usage is TRBJ2-2; tentatively, D is TRBD2 (6 bases). Germline V CDR1 and CDR2: LNHDA, SQIVND (reference sequence). Deletions cut 4 bases from V and 5 bases from J, with 17 bases between. There are 16 residues in the CDR3. CDR3 bases: TGTGCCAGTAGTACCTATCGGGGGAGTTCTACCGGGGAGCTGTTTTTT. It codes for CASSTYRGSSTGELFF.

The chain combines TRBV24-1 with TRBJ2-2; 14 nucleotides agree with TRBD2. This CDR3 is built from 16 residues. CDR1 is KGHDR and CDR2 is SFDVKD in the germline V gene. The junction had 2 bases not matched to a gene; V was cut back by 4 bases and J by 5 bases. CDR3 protein: CATSEGTSGRTGELFF. DNA for the CDR3: TGTGCCACCAGTGAGGGGACTAGCGGGAGAACCGGGGAGCTGTTTTTT.

On this clone: Other DNA sequences from this sample encode an identical CDR3 as well. The CDR3 region is CASSLDRLNTGELFF. The CDR3 region has the DNA TGTGCCAGCAGCTTAGACAGGCTAAACACCGGGGAGCTGTTTTTT. The V and J genes are TRBV7-2 and TRBJ2-2; weak D call: TRBD1 (5 bases). V lost 1 base, J lost 2 bases, and 8 bases lay in between. Per the germline V gene, CDR1 is SGHTA and CDR2 is FQGNSA. CDR3 size: 15 residues.

The chain employs TRBV5-4 and TRBJ1-4; D is unresolved. CDR1 and CDR2 from the germline V gene are SGHNT and YYREEE (reference sequence). Trimming took off 3 bases at V and 7 bases at J, with 13 bases between the two ends. CDR3 size: 14 residues. Here the CDR3 reads CASSSDSGSEKLFF. CDR3 bases: TGTGCCAGCAGCTCCGATTCGGGGAGTGAAAAACTGTTTTTT.

The V and J genes are TRBV19 and TRBJ2-1, with D maybe TRBD2 (6 bases). This CDR3 has 15 amino acids. Germline CDR1 LNHDA, CDR2 SQIVND (reference sequence). Trimming stripped 5 bases from V and 5 bases from J, with 16 bases between. CDR3 sequence reads: CASSLTGLKNNEQFF. The CDR3 nucleotides are TGTGCCAGTAGTCTAACGGGACTGAAGAACAATGAGCAGTTCTTC. The full variable domain, rest sourced from reference TRBV19 and TRBJ2-1, is DGGITQSPKYLFRKEGQNVTLSCEQNLNHDAMYWYRQDPGQGLRLIYYSQIVNDFQKGDIAEGYSVSREKKESFPLTVTSAQKNPTAFYLCASSLTGLKNNEQFFGPGTRLTVL.

The table lists this clone with a few counts. The CDR3 reads CASSLSGGRPSGANVLTF. The CDR3 nucleotides read TGTGCCAGCAGCTTATCAGGGGGCCGCCCCTCTGGGGCCAACGTCCTGACTTTC. The gene calls are TRBV7-9 and TRBJ2-6; 8 bases are a match to TRBD1. CDR1 and CDR2 (germline): SEHNR, FQNEAQ (reference sequence). V trimming: 2 bases; J trimming: 0 bases; junction bases outside the gene matches: 6. CDR3 size: 18 residues.

The V call is TRBV25-1, the J call TRBJ1-2; no clear D gene. The CDR3 runs to 14 residues. V was trimmed by 2 bases and J by 3 bases, leaving 10 bases between them. Germline V gene lookup returns CDR1 MGHDK and CDR2 SYGVNS. This CDR3 is CASSEGQHYYGYTF. CDR3 nucleotides: TGTGCCAGCAGTGAAGGGCAGCACTACTATGGCTACACCTTC.

CDR3 region: CASSLYSGRRDTQYF. CDR3 nucleotide sequence: TGTGCCAGCAGCTTATACAGCGGGAGAAGGGATACGCAGTATTTT. This chain joins TRBV7-9 and TRBJ2-3; 8 nucleotides match TRBD2. The ends lost 2 bases at V and 6 bases at J; junction bases unmatched: 7. Germline lookup yields CDR1 SEHNR and CDR2 FQNEAQ (reference sequence). The CDR3 extends over 15 amino acids.

The V and J genes are TRBV9 and TRBJ2-1, with TRBD2 matching 8 bases. Trimming at V came to 1 base and at J to 7 bases, leaving 7 bases not matched to a gene. CDR1 is SGDLS, CDR2 YYNGEE, per germline. The CDR3 is 15 residues long. The CDR3 protein is CASSVSPGGVNEQFF. CDR3 nucleotides: TGTGCCAGCAGCGTAAGCCCCGGGGGGGTTAATGAGCAGTTCTTC.

This clone occurred a few times. The CDR3 DNA is TGTGCCAGTAGTATAGTACAGAACACTGAAGCTTTCTTT. Protein: CASSIVQNTEAFF. The chain uses TRBV19 and TRBJ1-1; D ambiguous. V shed 1 base and J shed 1 base, with 4 bases lying between them. This CDR3 region has 13 residues. CDR1 LNHDA and CDR2 SQIVND come from the germline V gene (reference sequence).

This clone was seen only a few times. The rearrangement links TRBV9 to TRBJ2-1, with D hard to call. CDR3 length: 12 amino acids. V shed 2 bases and J shed 9 bases, with 9 bases lying between them. Germline CDR1 is SGDLS and CDR2 is YYNGEE. The CDR3: CASSVRISEQFF. In DNA, the CDR3 is TGTGCCAGCAGCGTCAGGATTAGTGAGCAGTTCTTC.

The V and J genes are TRBV11-1 and TRBJ2-7; D gene uncertain. This CDR3 spans 14 amino acids. Trimming cost V 5 bases and J 3 bases, with 14 bases left between them. CDR1 SGHAT and CDR2 FQDESV come from the germline V gene (reference sequence). The CDR3 reads CASSLDPGGYEQYF. In nucleotides, the CDR3 is TGTGCCAGCAGCCTTGACCCCGGCGGCTACGAGCAGTACTTC.

The rearrangement links TRBV10-3 to TRBJ1-3; D ambiguous. The CDR3 loop spans 18 amino acids. V shed 0 bases and J shed 1 base, with 16 bases lying between them. CDR1 is ENHRY, CDR2 SYGVKD, per germline. CDR3: CAISESPGLSESGNTIYF. The DNA for the CDR3 is TGTGCCATCAGTGAGTCCCCAGGACTGTCTGAGTCTGGAAACACCATATATTTT.

The V and J genes are TRBV11-2 and TRBJ1-5, with TRBD1 as a possible D gene (5 bases). Germline V gene data show CDR1 as SGHAT and CDR2 as FQNNGV. The CDR3 is made up of 14 amino acids. V was pared by 5 bases and J by 6 bases, with 14 bases between. The CDR3: CASSHAGNGQPQHF. DNA for the CDR3: TGTGCCAGCAGCCATGCAGGGAACGGTCAGCCCCAGCATTTT.

The chain recombines TRBV7-3 with TRBJ2-1, with a tentative D call TRBD2 (6 bases). V shed 0 bases and J shed 4 bases, with 10 bases lying between them. There are 15 residues in the CDR3. In germline, CDR1 is SGHTA, CDR2 FQGTGA. CDR3 DNA: TGTGCCAGCAGCTTAACGGGAGGAGATTACAATGAGCAGTTCTTC. It encodes CASSLTGGDYNEQFF.